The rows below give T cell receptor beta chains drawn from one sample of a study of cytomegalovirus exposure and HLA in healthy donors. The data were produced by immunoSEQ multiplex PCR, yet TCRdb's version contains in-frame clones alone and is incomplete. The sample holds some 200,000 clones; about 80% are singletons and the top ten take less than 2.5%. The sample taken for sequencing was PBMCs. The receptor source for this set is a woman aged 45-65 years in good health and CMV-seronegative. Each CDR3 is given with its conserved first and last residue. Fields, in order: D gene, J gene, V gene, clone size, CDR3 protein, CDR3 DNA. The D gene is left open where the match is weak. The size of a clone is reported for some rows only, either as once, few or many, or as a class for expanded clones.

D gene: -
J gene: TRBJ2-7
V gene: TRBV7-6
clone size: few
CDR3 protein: CASRPLGGVEQYF
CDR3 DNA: TGTGCCAGCAGACCCTTAGGGGGGGTGGAGCAGTACTTC

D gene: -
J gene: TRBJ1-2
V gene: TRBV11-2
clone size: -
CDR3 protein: CASSLDLGEVGYTF
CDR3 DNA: TGTGCCAGCAGCTTAGATCTCGGGGAAGTTGGCTACACCTTC

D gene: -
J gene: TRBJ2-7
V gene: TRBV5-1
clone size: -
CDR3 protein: CASSPDAGARVGYEQYF
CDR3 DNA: TGCGCCAGCAGCCCCGACGCGGGGGCCAGAGTAGGTTACGAGCAGTACTTC

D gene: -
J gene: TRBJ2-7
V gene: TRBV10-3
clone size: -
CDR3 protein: CAISESYWASSTSSYEQYF
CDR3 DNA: TGTGCCATCAGTGAGTCTTATTGGGCTAGCAGCACGAGCTCCTACGAGCAGTACTTC

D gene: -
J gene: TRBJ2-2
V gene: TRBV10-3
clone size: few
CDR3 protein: CAISAGSSTGELFF
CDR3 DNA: TGTGCCATCAGTGCAGGGTCGAGCACCGGGGAGCTGTTTTTT

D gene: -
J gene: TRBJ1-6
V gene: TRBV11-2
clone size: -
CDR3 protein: CASSPPGAFRISDSPLHF
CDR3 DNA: TGTGCCAGCAGCCCCCCTGGGGCGTTTAGGATTTCGGATTCACCCCTCCACTTT

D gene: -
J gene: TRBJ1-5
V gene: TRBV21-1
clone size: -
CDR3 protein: CASIRDRGFPQHF
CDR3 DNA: TGTGCCAGCATCCGGGACAGGGGCTTTCCCCAGCATTTT

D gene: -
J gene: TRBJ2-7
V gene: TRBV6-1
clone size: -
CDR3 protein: CASSEAGGPPYEQYF
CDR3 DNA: TGTGCCAGCAGTGAAGCGGGGGGACCCCCCTACGAGCAGTACTTC

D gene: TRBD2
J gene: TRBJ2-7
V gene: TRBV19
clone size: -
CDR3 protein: CASSIVAGNYEQYF
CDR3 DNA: TGTGCCAGTAGTATAGTAGCGGGAAACTACGAGCAGTACTTC

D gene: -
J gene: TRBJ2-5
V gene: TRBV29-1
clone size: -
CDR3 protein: CSVPRGETQYF
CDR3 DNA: TGCAGCGTTCCTAGGGGTGAGACCCAGTACTTC

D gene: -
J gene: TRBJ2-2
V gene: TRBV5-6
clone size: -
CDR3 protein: CASGRVPTPTGELFF
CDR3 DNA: TGTGCCAGCGGGCGGGTTCCTACCCCCACCGGGGAGCTGTTTTTT

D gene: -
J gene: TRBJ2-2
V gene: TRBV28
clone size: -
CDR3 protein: CASSLKRQAYTGELFF
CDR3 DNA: TGTGCCAGCAGTTTAAAACGACAGGCGTACACCGGGGAGCTGTTTTTT

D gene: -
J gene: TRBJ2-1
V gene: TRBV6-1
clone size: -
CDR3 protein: CASSEGRVGGSYNEQFF
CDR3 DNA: TGTGCCAGCAGTGAAGGGAGAGTGGGGGGCTCCTACAATGAGCAGTTCTTC

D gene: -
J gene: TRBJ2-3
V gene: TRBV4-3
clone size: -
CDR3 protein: CASSQVTVADTQYF
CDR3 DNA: TGCGCCAGCAGCCAAGTAACGGTAGCGGATACGCAGTATTTT

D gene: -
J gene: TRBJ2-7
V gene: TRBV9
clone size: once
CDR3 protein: CASSVGTNSYEQYF
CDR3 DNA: TGTGCCAGCAGCGTAGGGACAAACTCCTACGAGCAGTACTTC

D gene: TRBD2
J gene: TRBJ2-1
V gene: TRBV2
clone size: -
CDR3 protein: CASSEGTSKYEQFF
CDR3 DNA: TGTGCCAGCAGTGAGGGGACTAGTAAGTATGAGCAGTTCTTC

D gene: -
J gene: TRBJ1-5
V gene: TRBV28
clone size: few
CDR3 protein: CASSFPAGLNSNQPQHF
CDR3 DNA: TGTGCCAGCAGTTTCCCGGCAGGGCTGAATAGCAATCAGCCCCAGCATTTT